These 8 T cell receptor beta chains were sequenced from one sample in a study of blood T cell repertoires in COVID-19 (TCRdb year 2020). Receptor amplification or capture employed the immunoSEQ multiplex PCR assay. In TCRdb, the immuneACCESS table is reduced to in-frame sequences with V and J assigned. These tables do not hold every clone; where another copy was compared, an unresolved V gene accounts for under half, and the others remain unexplained. The sample contains some 250,000 clones, about four fifths of them found a single time. The ten largest make up 4% to 5.5% of the sample. The specimen sequenced was peripheral blood. These receptors originate from a man aged 50 to 59 with active or convalescent COVID-19.

V is TRBV7-3 and J is TRBJ2-3, with 12 bases matching TRBD2. Germline trimming cut 3 bases from V and 2 bases from J; bases unmatched to any gene: 3. The CDR3 runs to 16 residues. Germline V gives CDR1 SGHTA, CDR2 FQGTGA. The CDR3 sequence is CASSFRLAGDTDTQYF. The CDR3 nucleotides are TGTGCCAGCAGCTTCCGACTAGCGGGGGACACAGATACGCAGTATTTT.

The chain joins TRBV4-1 to TRBJ1-5, with 7 bases matching TRBD1. CDR3 length: 16 amino acids. Germline V lookup: CDR1 MGHRA, CDR2 YSYEKL. V lost 3 bases to trimming and J lost 4 bases; unmatched junction nucleotides: 9. CDR3 DNA sequence: TGCGCCAGCAGCCAGAAGGTCGAGACAGGGAATCAGCCCCAGCATTTT. Residues: CASSQKVETGNQPQHF.

This CDR3 reads CASSLGGQPSPLHF. DNA for the CDR3: TGTGCCAGCAGCTTAGGGGGACAGCCTTCACCCCTCCACTTT. The chain combines TRBV7-2 with TRBJ1-6, with 7 bases that match TRBD1. In germline, CDR1 is SGHTA, CDR2 FQGNSA. CDR3 length: 14 residues. The junction had 3 bases not matched to a gene; V was cut back by 1 base and J by 9 bases.

The chain is built from TRBV20-1 and TRBJ1-6; D not certain. CDR1 is DFQATT, CDR2 SNEGSKA, per germline (reference sequence). V lost 3 bases to trimming and J lost 6 bases, with 9 bases between them. CDR3 length: 13 amino acids. This CDR3 reads CSASRRVNSPLHF. The CDR3 DNA sequence: TGCAGTGCTAGTAGGAGGGTTAATTCACCCCTCCACTTT.

This clone occurred once. V is TRBV7-9 and J is TRBJ2-7, with TRBD1 identical over 8 bases. The CDR3 has 13 residues. Trimming at V came to 2 bases and at J to 3 bases, leaving 0 bases not matched to a gene. Germline loops: CDR1 SEHNR, CDR2 FQNEAQ (reference sequence). The CDR3 DNA is TGTGCCAGCAGCTTAACAGGGGGCTACGAGCAGTACTTC. Its translation is CASSLTGGYEQYF.

The chain joins TRBV5-1 to TRBJ2-3, with D perhaps TRBD2 (5 bases). The V gene's germline CDR1 is SGHRS and CDR2 YFSETQ. This CDR3 contains 15 residues. Between the trimmed V and J ends, which lost 2 bases and 1 base, there was a span of 11 bases. CDR3 residues: CASSLGSLGTDTQYF. In DNA form, the CDR3 reads TGCGCCAGCAGCTTAGGGAGCTTAGGCACAGATACGCAGTATTTT. Based on the CDR3 plus reference TRBV5-1 and TRBJ2-3, the full variable domain is KAGVTQTPRYLIKTRGQQVTLSCSPISGHRSVSWYQQTPGQGLQFLFEYFSETQRNKGNFPGRFSGRQFSNSRSEMNVSTLELGDSALYLCASSLGSLGTDTQYFGPGTRLTVL.

The table lists this clone with a count of one. The gene calls are TRBV10-3 and TRBJ1-5, with a weak D call TRBD1 (5 bases). Trimming removed 0 bases at V and 7 bases at J, with 10 bases between. The CDR3 has 14 amino acids. Germline V gives CDR1 ENHRY, CDR2 SYGVKD. CDR3 sequence: CAISESGEGQPQHF. DNA for the CDR3: TGTGCCATCAGTGAGTCAGGGGAAGGACAGCCCCAGCATTTT.

The chain carries TRBV5-1 and TRBJ2-3, with 11 bases identical to TRBD2. Germline V gives CDR1 SGHRS, CDR2 YFSETQ. The trim removed 4 bases at V and 4 bases at J, leaving 5 bases unmatched. This CDR3 region has 15 residues. CDR3 region: CASSPLAGGSDTQYF. DNA for the CDR3: TGCGCCAGCAGCCCGCTAGCGGGGGGATCAGATACGCAGTATTTT.